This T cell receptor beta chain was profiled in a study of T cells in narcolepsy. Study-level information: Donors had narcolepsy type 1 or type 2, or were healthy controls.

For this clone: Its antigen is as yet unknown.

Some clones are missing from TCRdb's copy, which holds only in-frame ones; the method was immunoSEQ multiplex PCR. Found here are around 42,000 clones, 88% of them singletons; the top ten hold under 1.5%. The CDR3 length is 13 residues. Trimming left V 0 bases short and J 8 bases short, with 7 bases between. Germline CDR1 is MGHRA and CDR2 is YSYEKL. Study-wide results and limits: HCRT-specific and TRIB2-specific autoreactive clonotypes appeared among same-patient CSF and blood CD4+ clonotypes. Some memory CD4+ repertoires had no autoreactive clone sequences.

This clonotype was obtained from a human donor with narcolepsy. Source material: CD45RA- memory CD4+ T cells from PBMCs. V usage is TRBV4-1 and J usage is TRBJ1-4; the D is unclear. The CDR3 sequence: CASSQEVGEKLFF. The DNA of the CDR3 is TGCGCCAGCAGCCAAGAAGTGGGAGAAAAACTGTTTTTT.